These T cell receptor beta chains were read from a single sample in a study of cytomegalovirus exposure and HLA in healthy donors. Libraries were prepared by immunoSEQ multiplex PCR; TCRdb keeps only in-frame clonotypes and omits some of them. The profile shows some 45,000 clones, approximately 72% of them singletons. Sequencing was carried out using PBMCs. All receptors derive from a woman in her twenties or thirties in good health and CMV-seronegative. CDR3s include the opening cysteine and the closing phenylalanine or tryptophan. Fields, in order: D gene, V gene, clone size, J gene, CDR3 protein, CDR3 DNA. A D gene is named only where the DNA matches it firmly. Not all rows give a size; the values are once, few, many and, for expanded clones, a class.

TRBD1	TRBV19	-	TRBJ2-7	CASSTQGAYEQYF	TGTGCCAGTAGTACTCAGGGGGCCTACGAACAGTACTTC
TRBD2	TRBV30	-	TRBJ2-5	CAWSVSRGGAETQYF	TGTGCCTGGAGTGTTTCTCGGGGGGGCGCGGAGACCCAGTACTTC
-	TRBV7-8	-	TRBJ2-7	CASSPDSKSSYEQYF	TGTGCCAGCAGCCCCGACAGCAAAAGCTCCTACGAGCAGTACTTC
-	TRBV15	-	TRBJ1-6	CATRSGDGPLHF	TGTGCCACCAGGTCAGGGGATGGTCCCCTCCACTTT
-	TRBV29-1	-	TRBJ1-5	CSVAEQGNSNQPQHF	TGCAGCGTCGCCGAACAGGGTAATAGCAATCAGCCCCAGCATTTT
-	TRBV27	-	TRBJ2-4	CASSFDRGNIQYF	TGTGCCAGCAGTTTCGACCGCGGAAACATTCAGTACTTC
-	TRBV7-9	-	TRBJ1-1	CASSLGGLNTEAFF	TGTGCCAGCAGCTTAGGGGGCCTGAACACTGAAGCTTTCTTT
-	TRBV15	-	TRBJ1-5	CATSSFREGQPQHF	TGTGCCACCAGCAGCTTCAGGGAGGGACAGCCCCAGCATTTT
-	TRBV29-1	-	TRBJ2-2	CSVRGTLNTGELFF	TGCAGCGTTCGAGGGACATTGAACACCGGGGAGCTGTTTTTT
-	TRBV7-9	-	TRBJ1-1	CASSLQDSEAFF	TGTGCCAGCAGCTTACAGGACAGTGAAGCTTTCTTT
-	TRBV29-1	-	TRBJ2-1	CSVGITGLGRNEQFF	TGCAGCGTTGGGATTACAGGGCTTGGCAGGAATGAGCAGTTCTTC
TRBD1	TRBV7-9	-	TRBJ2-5	CASSSRGPETQYF	TGTGCCAGCAGCAGCAGGGGGCCTGAGACCCAGTACTTC
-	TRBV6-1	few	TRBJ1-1	CASLPDTEAFF	TGTGCCAGCCTACCGGACACTGAAGCTTTCTTT
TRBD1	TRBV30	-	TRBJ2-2	CAWRGQGAGELFF	TGTGCCTGGAGGGGGCAGGGGGCCGGGGAGCTGTTTTTT
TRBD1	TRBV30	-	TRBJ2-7	CAWSVGGAGGWEQYF	TGTGCCTGGAGTGTAGGGGGTGCAGGGGGCTGGGAGCAGTACTTC
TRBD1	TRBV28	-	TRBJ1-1	CASSQTGALNTEAFF	TGTGCCAGCAGTCAGACAGGGGCTCTGAACACTGAAGCTTTCTTT
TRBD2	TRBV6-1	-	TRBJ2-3	CASRSPGGSTDTQYF	TGTGCCAGCAGGTCCCCCGGGGGGAGCACAGATACGCAGTATTTT
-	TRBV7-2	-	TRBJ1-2	CASSLWSTNYGYTF	TGTGCCAGCAGCTTATGGTCTACTAACTATGGCTACACCTTC
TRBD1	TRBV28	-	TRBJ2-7	CASTSDRGLYEQYF	TGTGCCAGCACCTCGGACAGGGGGCTCTACGAGCAGTACTTC
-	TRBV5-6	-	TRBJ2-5	CASSLAGGAQETQYF	TGTGCCAGCAGCTTGGCGGGCGGGGCCCAAGAGACCCAGTACTTC
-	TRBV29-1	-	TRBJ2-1	CSVMGGVYNEQFF	TGCAGCGTTATGGGGGGAGTTTACAATGAGCAGTTCTTC
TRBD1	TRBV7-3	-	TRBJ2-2	CASRRTGDGELFF	TGTGCCAGCAGACGGACAGGGGACGGGGAGCTGTTTTTT
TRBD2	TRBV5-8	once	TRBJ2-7	CASSRGDSYEQYF	TGTGCCAGCAGCCGGGGGGACTCCTACGAGCAGTACTTC
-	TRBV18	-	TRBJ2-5	CASSQGEKETQYF	TGTGCCAGCTCGCAAGGGGAAAAAGAGACCCAGTACTTC
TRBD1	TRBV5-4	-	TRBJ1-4	CASSLGGSNEKLFF	TGTGCCAGCAGCCTAGGGGGCTCTAATGAAAAACTGTTTTTT
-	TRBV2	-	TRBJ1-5	CASSVNRASNQPQHF	TGTGCCAGCAGTGTAAACAGGGCAAGCAATCAGCCCCAGCATTTT
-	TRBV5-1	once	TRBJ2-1	CASSHSARGEDEQFF	TGCGCCAGCAGCCACTCAGCCAGGGGCGAGGATGAGCAGTTCTTC
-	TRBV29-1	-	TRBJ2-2	CSVVLGTGELFF	TGCAGCGTTGTACTTGGCACCGGGGAGCTGTTTTTT